The entry that follows covers one T cell receptor (beta chain) sequence. These data are taken from a study of T cells after yellow fever vaccination. The CDR3 extends over 15 amino acids. Germline V gene sequence: CDR1 SGHDT, CDR2 YYEEEE. J was trimmed by 4 bases and V by 4 bases; bases with no gene match: 8. One entry per CDR3 protein results from TCRdb running MiXCR on the 5' RACE reads. The sample consists of over 200,000 distinct CDR3 sequences, more than 6.5% of them appearing once. The V gene is TRBV5-6, the J gene TRBJ2-5; 9 bases are shared with TRBD1. The sequencing here drew on CD4+ T cells sorted from PBMCs, taken on the day of the yellow fever booster vaccination. The sequence came from a man aged 25-40 years who received the YFV17D yellow fever vaccine. The CDR3 here is CASSQGQGPTETQYF. The CDR3 nucleotides are TGTGCCAGCAGCCAAGGACAGGGGCCCACAGAGACCCAGTACTTC.